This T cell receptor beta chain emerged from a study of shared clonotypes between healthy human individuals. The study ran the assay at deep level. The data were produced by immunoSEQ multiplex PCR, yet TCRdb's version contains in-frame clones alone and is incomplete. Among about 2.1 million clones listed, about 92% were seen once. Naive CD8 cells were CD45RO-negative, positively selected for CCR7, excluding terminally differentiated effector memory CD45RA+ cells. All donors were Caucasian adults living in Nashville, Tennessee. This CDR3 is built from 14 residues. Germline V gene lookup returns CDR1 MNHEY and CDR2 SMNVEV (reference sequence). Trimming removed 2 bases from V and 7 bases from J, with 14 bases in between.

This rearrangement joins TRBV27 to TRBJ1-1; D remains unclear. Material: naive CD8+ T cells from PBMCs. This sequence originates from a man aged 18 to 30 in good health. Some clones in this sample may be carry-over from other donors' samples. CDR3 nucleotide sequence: TGTGCCAGCAGTTTAGAGACGGGAGCCTTTGAAGCTTTCTTT. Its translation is CASSLETGAFEAFF.